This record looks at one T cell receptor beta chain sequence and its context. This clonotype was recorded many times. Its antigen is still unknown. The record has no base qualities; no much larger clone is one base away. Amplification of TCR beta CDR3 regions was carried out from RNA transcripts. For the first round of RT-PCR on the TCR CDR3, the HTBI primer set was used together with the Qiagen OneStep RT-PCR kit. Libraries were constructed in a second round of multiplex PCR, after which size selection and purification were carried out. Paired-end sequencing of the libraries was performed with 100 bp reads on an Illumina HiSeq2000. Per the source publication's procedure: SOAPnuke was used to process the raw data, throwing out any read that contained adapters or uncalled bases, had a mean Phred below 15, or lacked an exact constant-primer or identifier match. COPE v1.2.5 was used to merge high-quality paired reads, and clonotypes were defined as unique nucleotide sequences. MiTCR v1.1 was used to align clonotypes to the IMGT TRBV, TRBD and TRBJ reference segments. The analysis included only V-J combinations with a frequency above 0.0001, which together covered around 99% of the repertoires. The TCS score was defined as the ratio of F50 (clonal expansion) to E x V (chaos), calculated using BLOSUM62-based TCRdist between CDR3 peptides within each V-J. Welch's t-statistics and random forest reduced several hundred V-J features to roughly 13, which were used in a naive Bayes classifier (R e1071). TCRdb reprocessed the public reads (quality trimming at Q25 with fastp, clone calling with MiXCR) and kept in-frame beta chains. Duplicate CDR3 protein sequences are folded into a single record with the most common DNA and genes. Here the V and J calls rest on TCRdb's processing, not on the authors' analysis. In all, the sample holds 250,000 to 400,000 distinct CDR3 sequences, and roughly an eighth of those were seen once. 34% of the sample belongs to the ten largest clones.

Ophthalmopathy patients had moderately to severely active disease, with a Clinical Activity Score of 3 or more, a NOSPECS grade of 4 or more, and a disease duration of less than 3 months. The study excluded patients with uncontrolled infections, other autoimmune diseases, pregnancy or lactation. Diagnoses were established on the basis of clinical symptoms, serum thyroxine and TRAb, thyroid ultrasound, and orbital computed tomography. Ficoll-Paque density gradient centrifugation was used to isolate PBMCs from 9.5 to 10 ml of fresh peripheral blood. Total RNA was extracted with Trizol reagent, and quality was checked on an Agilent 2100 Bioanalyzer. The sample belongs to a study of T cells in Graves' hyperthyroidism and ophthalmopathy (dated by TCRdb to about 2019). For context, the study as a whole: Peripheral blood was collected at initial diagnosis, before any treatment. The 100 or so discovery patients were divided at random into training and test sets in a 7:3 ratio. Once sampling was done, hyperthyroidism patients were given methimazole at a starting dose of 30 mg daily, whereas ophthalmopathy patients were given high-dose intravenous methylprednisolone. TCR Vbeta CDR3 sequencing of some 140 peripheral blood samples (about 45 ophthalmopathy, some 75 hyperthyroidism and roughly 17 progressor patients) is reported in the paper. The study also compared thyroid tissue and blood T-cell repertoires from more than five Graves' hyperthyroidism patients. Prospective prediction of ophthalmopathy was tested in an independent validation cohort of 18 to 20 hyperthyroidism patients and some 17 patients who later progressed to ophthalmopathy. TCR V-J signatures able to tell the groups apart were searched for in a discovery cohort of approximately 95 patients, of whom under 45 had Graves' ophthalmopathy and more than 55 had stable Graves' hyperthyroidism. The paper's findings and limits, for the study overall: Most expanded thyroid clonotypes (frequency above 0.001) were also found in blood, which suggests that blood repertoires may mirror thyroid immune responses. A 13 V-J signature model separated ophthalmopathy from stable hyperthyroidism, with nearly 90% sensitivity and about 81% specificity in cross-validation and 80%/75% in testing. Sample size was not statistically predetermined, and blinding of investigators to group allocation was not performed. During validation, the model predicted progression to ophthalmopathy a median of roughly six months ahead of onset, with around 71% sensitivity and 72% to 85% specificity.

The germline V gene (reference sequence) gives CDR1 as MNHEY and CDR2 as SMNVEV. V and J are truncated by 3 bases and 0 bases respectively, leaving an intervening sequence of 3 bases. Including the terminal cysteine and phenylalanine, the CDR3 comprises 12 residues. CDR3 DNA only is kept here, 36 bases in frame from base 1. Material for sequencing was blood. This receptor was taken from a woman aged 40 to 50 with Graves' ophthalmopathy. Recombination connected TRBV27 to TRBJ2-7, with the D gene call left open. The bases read TGTGCCAGCAGTTTGCCCTCCTACGAGCAGTACTTC. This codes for CASSLPSYEQYF.